The 31 T cell receptor beta chains given below trace back to one sample, sequenced in a study of cytomegalovirus exposure and HLA in healthy donors. The primer mix had 60 Vbeta and 13 Jbeta primers. Data came from immunoSEQ multiplex PCR; TCRdb stores just in-frame clones and leaves some out. The ten most abundant clones cover roughly 26% of a sample with around 51,000 clones. Sequencing was carried out using PBMCs. All receptors come from a man aged 35 to 55 in good health and CMV-seropositive.

CDR3 residues: CASSQRGGGNEQFF. The CDR3 nucleotides are TGCGCCAGCAGCCAGCGGGGGGGTGGCAATGAGCAGTTCTTC. The V call is TRBV4-3, the J call TRBJ2-1; 9 bases map to TRBD2. The CDR3 has 14 amino acids. Germline loops: CDR1 LGHNA, CDR2 YSLEER. J lost 6 bases, V lost 3 bases, and 3 bases had no gene match.

This chain links TRBV18 with TRBJ1-1, with D possibly TRBD1 on 5 matching bases. Trimming removed 2 bases at V and 4 bases at J, with 14 bases between. CDR3 size: 15 residues. Germline V gene lookup returns CDR1 KGHSH and CDR2 LQKENI. CDR3 nucleotides: TGTGCCAGCTCACCAATCCCAGGGTCAGGCACTGAAGCTTTCTTT. This encodes CASSPIPGSGTEAFF.

J is TRBJ1-5 and V is TRBV2; D gene unclear. CDR1 and CDR2 from the germline V gene are SNHLY and FYNNEI. V was clipped by 7 bases and J by 3 bases, with 10 bases between them. CDR3 length: 13 residues. This chain's CDR3 is CASNTEPNQPQHF. CDR3 DNA sequence: TGTGCCAGCAATACAGAACCCAATCAGCCCCAGCATTTT.

The chain combines TRBV7-6 with TRBJ1-1; a possible D gene is TRBD1 (5 bases). CDR1 and CDR2 (germline): SGHVS, FNYEAQ. Trimming removed 6 bases from V and 1 base from J, with 27 bases in between. This CDR3 has 19 amino acids. CDR3 sequence reads: CASSFPGQGGARENTEAFF. The CDR3 DNA sequence: TGTGCCAGCAGTTTCCCGGGCCAGGGCGGAGCGAGAGAGAACACTGAAGCTTTCTTT.

The gene calls are TRBV6-7 and TRBJ1-1; the match to TRBD1 covers 8 bases. TRBV6-7 is an ORF; its function is uncertain. CDR3 length: 15 residues. With 0 bases clipped from V and 3 bases from J, the junction kept 3 bases outside the gene matches. The CDR3 nucleotides read TGTGCCAGCAGTTACTCCGACAGGGGATACACTGAAGCTTTCTTT. As protein: CASSYSDRGYTEAFF.

The V and J genes are TRBV25-1 and TRBJ2-2; 8 bases fit TRBD1. The CDR3 consists of 14 residues. Trimming removed 10 bases from V and 1 base from J; junction bases left unmatched: 5. Germline V gene sequence: CDR1 MGHDK, CDR2 SYGVNS. In DNA form, the CDR3 reads TGTGCCACTGACAGGGGAGGGAACACCGGGGAGCTGTTTTTT. It yields the protein CATDRGGNTGELFF.

The J gene is TRBJ2-5, the V gene TRBV6-1; TRBD2 aligns across 8 bases. Germline V gives CDR1 MNHNS, CDR2 SASEGT. The CDR3 sequence is 14 residues long. The V segment lost 10 bases and the J segment 1 base; nucleotides outside the gene matches: 8. The CDR3 protein is CATAGGGSQETQYF. DNA for the CDR3: TGTGCCACCGCTGGCGGGGGGTCCCAAGAGACCCAGTACTTC.

CDR3 coding DNA: TGTGCCAGCAGCTTGGCAGGGGGAGACTATGGCTACACCTTC. Amino acids: CASSLAGGDYGYTF. This chain joins TRBV7-2 and TRBJ1-2; the match to TRBD1 covers 7 bases. Germline V lookup: CDR1 SGHTA, CDR2 FQGNSA. The CDR3 contains 14 residues. The trim removed 3 bases at V and 3 bases at J, leaving 4 bases unmatched. The entire variable domain, with the rest obtained from reference TRBV7-2 and TRBJ1-2, is as follows: GAGVSQSPSNKVTEKGKDVELRCDPISGHTALYWYRQSLGQGLEFLIYFQGNSAPDKSGLPSDRFSAERTGGSVSTLTIQRTQQEDSAVYLCASSLAGGDYGYTFGSGTRLTVV.

The J gene is TRBJ2-3, the V gene TRBV10-1; D is perhaps TRBD2 (5 bases). The CDR3 has 15 residues. With 2 bases removed from V and 6 bases from J, the gap between germline ends came to 15 bases. CDR1 is WNHNN, CDR2 SYGVQD, per germline (reference sequence). The CDR3 here is CASSEGPSQQDTQYF. Here the CDR3 DNA reads TGCGCCAGCAGTGAGGGGCCTAGCCAACAGGATACGCAGTATTTT.

CDR3 bases: TGTGCCTGGAGTGTCAACTGGGAGTACGAGCAGTACTTC. It codes for CAWSVNWEYEQYF. The chain joins TRBV30 to TRBJ2-7; possibly TRBD2 for D (5 bases). CDR3 length: 13 amino acids. The germline V gene encodes CDR1 GTSNPN and CDR2 SVGIG (reference sequence). The ends were cut back, 0 bases at V and 4 bases at J, with 10 bases in the middle.

The chain has TRBV7-9 and TRBJ1-4; 10 bases fit TRBD1. There are 17 residues in the CDR3. J gave up 7 bases and V 0 bases, and 8 bases lay outside the gene matches. Germline assignment: CDR1 SEHNR and CDR2 FQNEAQ (reference sequence). The DNA for the CDR3 is TGTGCCAGCAGCTTAGCCTTTGGACAGGGGGTGGCTGAAAAACTGTTTTTT. It translates to CASSLAFGQGVAEKLFF.

V usage is TRBV5-1 and J usage is TRBJ2-1; D is possibly TRBD1 (7 bases). Deletions cut 2 bases from V and 10 bases from J, with 13 bases between. Per the germline V gene, CDR1 is SGHRS and CDR2 is YFSETQ. This CDR3 spans 13 amino acids. The CDR3 coding sequence is TGCGCCAGCAGCTTTGGAGGGGGCCCCGAGCAGTTCTTC. This translates into CASSFGGGPEQFF.

The V and J genes are TRBV6-5 and TRBJ1-2, with 9 bases fitting TRBD1. The V gene's germline CDR1 is MNHEY and CDR2 SVGAGI. After removal of 6 bases from V and 5 bases from J, the junction contained 7 bases not matched to a gene. CDR3 length: 14 residues. The CDR3 here is CASRGTGSYYGYTF. DNA for the CDR3: TGTGCCAGCAGGGGGACAGGGAGTTATTATGGCTACACCTTC.

V and J are TRBV4-1 and TRBJ1-2, with a possible D match to TRBD1 (6 bases). The CDR3 totals 15 residues. Trimming removed 0 bases from V and 8 bases from J, with 16 bases in between. Germline V gives CDR1 MGHRA, CDR2 YSYEKL. CDR3 region: CASSQDSRTERGYTF. In nucleotides, the CDR3 is TGCGCCAGCAGCCAAGATTCTAGGACAGAAAGGGGCTACACCTTC.

The chain links TRBV14 to TRBJ2-1; D is perhaps TRBD1 (5 bases). CDR1 SGHDN and CDR2 FVKESK come from the germline V gene. The V end lost 1 base, the J end lost 15 bases, and 16 bases lay between the germline ends. The length of the CDR3 is 13 residues. CDR3 bases: TGTGCCAGCAGCCAAGGTTTGGGCAGGGTTACGTTCTTC. The encoded protein is CASSQGLGRVTFF. Based on the CDR3 plus reference TRBV14 and TRBJ2-1, the full variable domain is EAGVTQFPSHSVIEKGQTVTLRCDPISGHDNLYWYRRVMGKEIKFLLHFVKESKQDESGMPNNRFLAERTGGTYSTLKVQPAELEDSGVYFCASSQGLGRVTFFGPGTRLTVL.

V usage is TRBV30 and J usage is TRBJ1-2; 10 bases map to TRBD1. CDR3 length: 14 residues. The germline V gene encodes CDR1 GTSNPN and CDR2 SVGIG (reference sequence). The V and J ends lost 4 bases and 7 bases, in that order; junction bases with no gene match: 9. The CDR3 bases are TGTGCCTGGAAGGGTGACAGGGGGCGACCTGGCTACACCTTC. Residues: CAWKGDRGRPGYTF.

The chain has TRBV27 and TRBJ1-2; 7 bases fit TRBD1. This CDR3 contains 15 residues. J was trimmed by 5 bases and V by 5 bases; bases with no gene match: 11. Germline V gene lookup returns CDR1 MNHEY and CDR2 SMNVEV (reference sequence). The CDR3 DNA is TGTGCCAGCAGTCCCCTGACAGGGAATAGTTATGGCTACACCTTC. Translating it yields CASSPLTGNSYGYTF.

The chain couples TRBV27 to TRBJ2-7; 9 bases match TRBD1. With 2 bases clipped from V and 4 bases from J, the junction kept 3 bases outside the gene matches. CDR1 MNHEY and CDR2 SMNVEV come from the germline V gene (reference sequence). The CDR3 totals 14 residues. In DNA form, the CDR3 reads TGTGCCAGCAGTTTACGACAGGGGGGGTACGAGCAGTACTTC. It yields the protein CASSLRQGGYEQYF.

The rearrangement links TRBV11-1 to TRBJ1-1; D perhaps matches TRBD1 (5 bases). V gave up 5 bases and J gave up 3 bases, with 19 bases separating them. CDR1 SGHAT and CDR2 FQDESV come from the germline V gene (reference sequence). CDR3 size: 16 residues. CDR3 coding DNA: TGTGCCAGCAGCCCTAGGGGTCCCTGGCCAGACACTGAAGCTTTCTTT. It codes for CASSPRGPWPDTEAFF.

V and J are TRBV10-2 and TRBJ1-5; 7 bases are shared with TRBD1. This CDR3 comprises 14 residues. The junction had 3 bases not matched to a gene; V was cut back by 3 bases and J by 4 bases. CDR1 is WSHSY, CDR2 SAAADI, per germline. CDR3 loop: CASSEVQGNQPQHF. The CDR3 DNA sequence: TGCGCCAGCAGTGAAGTACAGGGGAATCAGCCCCAGCATTTT.

The rearrangement joins TRBV18 to TRBJ2-3; 11 bases are shared with TRBD1. J lost 4 bases, V lost 0 bases, and 0 bases had no gene match. There are 15 residues in the CDR3. The germline V gene has CDR1 KGHSH and CDR2 LQKENI. The CDR3 protein is CASSPPDRGPDTQYF. As DNA, the CDR3 is TGTGCCAGCTCACCACCGGACAGGGGGCCAGATACGCAGTATTTT.

The rearrangement links TRBV27 to TRBJ2-3; TRBD2 agrees at 8 bases. This CDR3 has 15 amino acids. Per the germline V gene, CDR1 is MNHEY and CDR2 is SMNVEV (reference sequence). Trimming cost V 2 bases and J 3 bases; bases outside gene matches: 4. CDR3 nucleotides: TGTGCCAGCAGTTTAACGACTAGCGTGACAGATACGCAGTATTTT. It yields the protein CASSLTTSVTDTQYF.

The V and J genes are TRBV19 and TRBJ2-7; D unclear. The CDR3 runs to 15 residues. In germline, CDR1 is LNHDA, CDR2 SQIVND (reference sequence). V lost 1 base and J 2 bases, leaving 12 bases between the germline ends. The CDR3 spells CASSIGPSGPYEQYF. The CDR3 nucleotides are TGTGCCAGTAGTATAGGGCCAAGTGGGCCCTACGAGCAGTACTTC. Combining the CDR3 with reference TRBV19 and TRBJ2-7 gives the whole variable domain DGGITQSPKYLFRKEGQNVTLSCEQNLNHDAMYWYRQDPGQGLRLIYYSQIVNDFQKGDIAEGYSVSREKKESFPLTVTSAQKNPTAFYLCASSIGPSGPYEQYFGPGTRLTVT.

The chain uses TRBV2 and TRBJ1-2, with TRBD1 as a possible D gene (5 bases). The CDR3 runs to 11 residues. V lost 6 bases to trimming and J lost 8 bases, with 10 bases between them. In germline, CDR1 is SNHLY, CDR2 FYNNEI. CDR3 amino acids: CASSRGEGYTF. Written as DNA, the CDR3 is TGTGCCAGCAGCCGGGGGGAGGGCTACACCTTC.

The chain links TRBV6-5 to TRBJ1-5, with D possibly TRBD1 on 6 matching bases. Germline V gene sequence: CDR1 MNHEY, CDR2 SVGAGI. With 3 bases removed from V and 5 bases from J, the gap between germline ends came to 11 bases. The CDR3 has 14 residues. The DNA for the CDR3 is TGTGCCAGCAGTTATACATCAGGGGATCAGCCCCAGCATTTT. This sequence encodes CASSYTSGDQPQHF.

The rearrangement uses TRBV28 and TRBJ1-6; tentative D call: TRBD1 (5 bases). The V and J ends lost 5 bases and 4 bases respectively, with 9 bases between them. The germline CDR1 and CDR2 sequences are MDHEN and SYDVKM. This CDR3 has 14 amino acids. CDR3 DNA sequence: TGTGCCAGCAGTCCCTACAGGTATAATTCACCCCTCCACTTT. Its protein product is CASSPYRYNSPLHF.

This chain connects TRBV6-6 to TRBJ2-7; possible D gene TRBD2, 6 bases. CDR3 length: 13 amino acids. V was cut by 6 bases and J by 7 bases, with 16 bases left in between. Germline V CDR1 and CDR2: MNHNY, SVGAGI (reference sequence). CDR3 loop: CASSLGLLWEQYF. The CDR3 DNA sequence: TGTGCCAGCAGCCTGGGACTCCTCTGGGAGCAGTACTTC.

Notes on this clone: The junction shows a germline mismatch at one end, possibly a read error. The J gene is TRBJ2-7, the V gene TRBV20-1; 9 positions agree with TRBD1. Germline V gives CDR1 DFQATT, CDR2 SNEGSKA (reference sequence). The CDR3 runs to 11 residues. In nucleotides, the CDR3 is TGCAGTGCTAGTGGAGGGGACAGGGTGTGGTTC. Protein product: CSASGGDRVWF.

The chain combines TRBV7-9 with TRBJ1-2; D ambiguous. Trimming left V 5 bases short and J 6 bases short, with 13 bases between. Germline values: CDR1 SEHNR, CDR2 FQNEAQ (reference sequence). The CDR3 sequence is 13 residues long. In nucleotides, the CDR3 is TGTGCCAGCAGCCCGGCCGAGGCGAATGGCTACACCTTC. Residues: CASSPAEANGYTF.

This rearrangement joins TRBV29-1 to TRBJ2-5; D is undetermined. In germline, CDR1 is SQVTM, CDR2 ANQGSEA. Trimming took 4 bases from V and 5 from J, leaving 17 bases between them. This CDR3 is built from 14 residues. CDR3: CSVGAGTTTETQYF. The CDR3 DNA reads as TGCAGCGTTGGGGCAGGTACGACAACGGAGACCCAGTACTTC.

This sequence joins TRBV4-3 and TRBJ1-5, with D possibly TRBD1 on 5 matching bases. Per the germline V gene, CDR1 is LGHNA and CDR2 is YSLEER. Deletions cut 0 bases from V and 4 bases from J, with 13 bases between. The CDR3 consists of 16 residues. The CDR3 DNA reads as TGCGCCAGCAGCCAAGACCGGGACGGGGGTAATCAGCCCCAGCATTTT. It translates to CASSQDRDGGNQPQHF.